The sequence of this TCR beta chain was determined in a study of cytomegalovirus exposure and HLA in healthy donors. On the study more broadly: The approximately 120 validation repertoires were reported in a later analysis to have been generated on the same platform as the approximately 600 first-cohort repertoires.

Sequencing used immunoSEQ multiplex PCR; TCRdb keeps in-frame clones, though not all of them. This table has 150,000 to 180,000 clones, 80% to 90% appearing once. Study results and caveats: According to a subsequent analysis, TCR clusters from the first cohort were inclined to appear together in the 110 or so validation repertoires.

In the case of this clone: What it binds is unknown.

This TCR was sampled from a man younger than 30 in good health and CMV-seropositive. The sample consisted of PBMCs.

The CDR3 DNA reads TGTGCCAGCAGTTCCCTCTCCTACAATGAGCAGTTCTTC. Translation gives CASSSLSYNEQFF. The rearrangement uses TRBV27 and TRBJ2-1; no reliable D call. This CDR3 is built from 13 residues. Germline lookup yields CDR1 MNHEY and CDR2 SMNVEV (reference sequence). Trimming left V 4 bases short and J 0 bases short, with 4 bases between.